The entry that follows covers one TCR beta chain sequence. The data were taken from a study of blood T cell repertoires in COVID-19. Study overall: Acute-phase and convalescent COVID-19 samples originated in the United States, Italy and Spain. T cells, B-cell-depleted T cells, or PBMCs provided the cDNA or gDNA that served as material.

In the original analysis: Reference gene primer amplification in the assay estimated nucleated cell counts. Sequencing was performed with immunoSEQ multiplex PCR; in TCRdb, only in-frame clones are kept and a portion is missing. The V and J calls and clone size come from that table; D and trimming were worked out from the DNA. This table holds 90,000 to 100,000 clones, about nine tenths found once. The CDR3 covers 13 residues. The V and J ends lost 4 bases and 4 bases respectively, with 11 bases between them. The germline V gene encodes CDR1 SGHNT and CDR2 YYREEE (reference sequence). The gene calls are TRBV5-4 and TRBJ2-5, with D possibly TRBD2 on 6 matching bases. The receptor was derived from a man aged 50-59 years with acute or convalescent COVID-19. Input material: peripheral blood. The DNA for the CDR3 is TGTGCCAGCAGCCCCGAGGGACTAGAGACCCAGTACTTC. It encodes CASSPEGLETQYF.